Following are 31 T cell receptor beta chains from one sample sequenced in a study of T cell responses to AZD1222 COVID-19 vaccine. Profiling relied on immunoSEQ multiplex PCR, and the TCRdb table lists in-frame clones only, not all of them. Of some 190,000 clones detected, 85% to 95% appear once; the ten largest clones hold 1.5% to 2%. The specimen was peripheral blood, collected 28 days after the second AZD1222 dose. These receptors originate from an adult who received the AZD1222 COVID-19 vaccine.

The chain uses TRBV7-2 and TRBJ2-1, with 9 bases aligning to TRBD1. Germline loops: CDR1 SGHTA, CDR2 FQGNSA. The V and J ends lost 3 bases and 6 bases, in that order; junction bases with no gene match: 6. This CDR3 spans 15 amino acids. CDR3 bases: TGTGCCAGCAGCTTGGCGACAGGGGGGCGCAATGAGCAGTTCTTC. Its protein is CASSLATGGRNEQFF.

V is TRBV2 and J is TRBJ2-1; D is uncertain. The CDR3 loop spans 16 amino acids. CDR1 is SNHLY, CDR2 FYNNEI, per germline. Trimming removed 2 bases at V and 2 bases at J, with 13 bases between. The CDR3 DNA sequence: TGTGCCAGCAGTGAATCTTACGGCCTTACCTACAATGAGCAGTTCTTC. It encodes CASSESYGLTYNEQFF. Full variable domain (remainder filled in from reference TRBV2 and TRBJ2-1): EPEVTQTPSHQVTQMGQEVILRCVPISNHLYFYWYRQILGQKVEFLVSFYNNEISEKSEIFDDQFSVERPDGSNFTLKIRSTKLEDSAMYFCASSESYGLTYNEQFFGPGTRLTVL.

The chain combines TRBV7-2 with TRBJ2-5; D might be TRBD2 (6 bases). This CDR3 is built from 16 residues. Trimming left V 5 bases short and J 1 base short, with 17 bases between. Germline CDR1 SGHTA, CDR2 FQGNSA. CDR3 sequence: CASSPGAGRAQETQYF. For the CDR3, the DNA is TGTGCCAGCAGCCCTGGGGCGGGGCGGGCCCAAGAGACCCAGTACTTC.

The chain carries TRBV5-1 and TRBJ1-4; D remains unclear. The CDR3 spans 15 residues. Germline assignment: CDR1 SGHRS and CDR2 YFSETQ. V shed 0 bases and J shed 8 bases, with 14 bases lying between them. This CDR3 is CASSLEPGTGEKLFF. As DNA, the CDR3 is TGCGCCAGCAGCTTGGAGCCGGGAACGGGCGAAAAACTGTTTTTT.

The CDR3 loop reads CASSPSLQEPNQPQHF. CDR3 in DNA: TGTGCCAGCAGCCCATCACTACAGGAACCCAATCAGCCCCAGCATTTT. This rearrangement joins TRBV4-2 to TRBJ1-5; a possible D gene is TRBD1 (5 bases). Per germline, CDR1 LGHNA and CDR2 YNFKEQ. This CDR3 comprises 16 residues. Trimming removed 4 bases at V and 3 bases at J, with 16 bases between.

This clone came up once. V is TRBV5-1 and J is TRBJ1-5, with D possibly matching TRBD1 (6 bases). V was pared by 4 bases and J by 6 bases, with 17 bases between. The germline CDR1 and CDR2 sequences are SGHRS and YFSETQ. The CDR3 extends over 15 amino acids. CDR3 sequence (DNA): TGCGCCAGCAGCCCCACAGGGCACGTCGCTCAGCCCCAGCATTTT. The encoded protein is CASSPTGHVAQPQHF.

The chain carries TRBV24-1 and TRBJ1-3; no clear D gene. V dropped 1 base and J dropped 4 bases, with 7 bases sitting between them. CDR3 size: 14 residues. CDR1 is KGHDR and CDR2 is SFDVKD in the germline V gene. The CDR3: CATSDFPGGNTIYF. As DNA, the CDR3 is TGTGCCACCAGTGATTTTCCCGGGGGAAACACCATATATTTT.

The chain recombines TRBV12-3 or TRBV12-4 with TRBJ1-2; the D gene is possibly TRBD1 (5 bases). The CDR3 is made up of 12 amino acids. The V gene lost 6 bases and the J gene lost 8 bases, with 13 bases spanning the gap. The CDR3 protein is CASSSGTRGYTF. CDR3 DNA: TGTGCCAGCAGCTCCGGGACGAGGGGCTACACCTTC.

This clone was seen only a few times. The CDR3 loop reads CASSERLGGGALGELFF. DNA of the CDR3: TGTGCCAGCAGCGAGCGGCTAGGAGGGGGGGCCCTCGGGGAGCTGTTTTTT. The genes are TRBV9 and TRBJ2-2; the D gene is possibly TRBD2 (7 bases). The V gene's germline CDR1 is SGDLS and CDR2 YYNGEE. The germline V and J ends were trimmed by 3 bases and 7 bases, with 22 bases remaining between them. The length of the CDR3 is 17 residues.

This chain joins TRBV27 and TRBJ1-4; D remains ambiguous. Germline CDR1 reads MNHEY; CDR2 reads SMNVEV (reference sequence). V lost 5 bases and J lost 0, with 10 bases in between. The CDR3 runs 15 residues. As DNA, the CDR3 is TGTGCCAGCAGTACCCCCCTTGCAACTAATGAAAAACTGTTTTTT. It encodes CASSTPLATNEKLFF.

The chain carries TRBV10-1 and TRBJ2-2; 8 bases line up with TRBD2. Unmatched junction bases numbered 6, after V lost 3 bases and J lost 6 bases. CDR3 size: 15 residues. Germline CDR1 reads WNHNN; CDR2 reads SYGVQD (reference sequence). The CDR3 coding sequence is TGCGCCAGCAGTGAAAGGACTAGCTCGCCCGGGGAGCTGTTTTTT. Protein sequence: CASSERTSSPGELFF.

The rearrangement joins TRBV4-3 to TRBJ1-1, with TRBD1 as a possible D gene (6 bases). V was clipped by 0 bases and J by 7 bases, with 24 bases between them. The germline V gene has CDR1 LGHNA and CDR2 YSLEER. This CDR3 comprises 18 residues. CDR3 residues: CASSQEGPGGGQRIEAFF. The CDR3 DNA follows: TGCGCCAGCAGCCAAGAGGGCCCTGGCGGGGGGCAAAGGATTGAAGCTTTCTTT.

The chain links TRBV11-2 to TRBJ2-1; D gene ambiguous. The V gene's germline CDR1 is SGHAT and CDR2 FQNNGV. This CDR3 is 15 amino acids long. V lost 0 bases, J lost 2 bases, and 8 bases lay in between. The CDR3 DNA sequence: TGTGCCAGCAGCTTAGACCGCGCGGCCTACAATGAGCAGTTCTTC. Encoded protein: CASSLDRAAYNEQFF.

The chain uses TRBV4-1 and TRBJ1-2, with D hard to call. The V gene lost 0 bases and the J gene lost 3 bases, with 26 bases spanning the gap. This CDR3 has 20 amino acids. The germline V gene encodes CDR1 MGHRA and CDR2 YSYEKL. The CDR3 sequence: CASSQDRPPGPGIRDYGYTF. The CDR3 coding sequence is TGCGCCAGCAGCCAAGATCGTCCTCCTGGCCCGGGGATAAGGGACTATGGCTACACCTTC.

J is TRBJ1-6 and V is TRBV3-1 (or the pseudogene TRBV3-2); no clear D gene. Trimming took 0 bases from V and 11 from J, leaving 8 bases between them. CDR1 and CDR2 (germline): LGHDT, YNNKEL (reference sequence). The CDR3 sequence is 13 residues long. The DNA for the CDR3 is TGTGCCAGCAGCCAAGACGGCGTTACACCCCTCCACTTT. Amino acid sequence: CASSQDGVTPLHF.

This chain connects TRBV4-3 to TRBJ1-2, with D tentatively TRBD1 (5 bases). Germline V lookup: CDR1 LGHNA, CDR2 YSLEER. This CDR3 spans 14 amino acids. Trimming took 0 bases from V and 8 from J, leaving 13 bases between them. CDR3 DNA: TGCGCCAGCAGCCAAGATTTGGACACCAGGGGCTACACCTTC. Protein: CASSQDLDTRGYTF.

This clone was seen a single time. J is TRBJ1-2 and V is TRBV5-1; D gene ambiguous. The germline V gene encodes CDR1 SGHRS and CDR2 YFSETQ. With 1 base removed from V and 2 bases from J, the gap between germline ends came to 18 bases. CDR3 length: 17 amino acids. CDR3 sequence (DNA): TGCGCCAGCAGCTTGAGTGGCACCATCGGGTCCAACTATGGCTACACCTTC. Protein sequence: CASSLSGTIGSNYGYTF.

This chain links TRBV30 with TRBJ2-2, with a possible D match to TRBD1 (5 bases). V gave up 7 bases and J gave up 4 bases, with 19 bases separating them. The germline V gene encodes CDR1 GTSNPN and CDR2 SVGIG (reference sequence). This CDR3 is 15 amino acids long. The CDR3 spells CASKGAVWGTGELFF. The DNA of the CDR3 is TGTGCCTCAAAAGGGGCGGTTTGGGGCACCGGGGAGCTGTTTTTT.

This chain uses TRBV10-3 with TRBJ1-1; the D is unclear. Germline CDR1 ENHRY, CDR2 SYGVKD. CDR3 length: 11 amino acids. Trimming removed 8 bases at V and 1 base at J, with 5 bases between. This CDR3 reads CAILRNTEAFF. For the CDR3, the DNA is TGTGCCATCCTCAGGAACACTGAAGCTTTCTTT.

The chain recombines TRBV10-1 with TRBJ2-3; TRBD1 might be the D (6 bases). From germline, CDR1 is WNHNN and CDR2 SYGVQD (reference sequence). The CDR3 totals 13 residues. Trimming shortened V by 10 bases and J by 3 bases, and 14 bases separated the two germline ends. The CDR3 DNA sequence: TGCGCCAAAAGGGGGAAAAGGACAGATACGCAGTATTTT. As protein: CAKRGKRTDTQYF.

The chain couples TRBV5-1 to TRBJ2-1; 10 bases line up with TRBD2. The V and J ends lost 0 bases and 3 bases, in that order; junction bases with no gene match: 3. Germline loops: CDR1 SGHRS, CDR2 YFSETQ. The CDR3 is 16 residues long. The CDR3 here is CASSLGLAGYYNEQFF. As DNA, the CDR3 is TGCGCCAGCAGCTTGGGACTAGCGGGTTACTACAATGAGCAGTTCTTC.

The J gene is TRBJ1-3, the V gene TRBV5-8; TRBD1 aligns across 7 bases. Germline V gene lookup returns CDR1 SGHTS and CDR2 YDEGEE. This CDR3 has 15 amino acids. The trim removed 2 bases at V and 4 bases at J, leaving 6 bases unmatched. Here the CDR3 DNA reads TGTGCCAGCAGCTTAGAGGGGGCTGGAGGAAACACCATATATTTT. Amino acids: CASSLEGAGGNTIYF.

This chain connects TRBV2 to TRBJ1-5, with a possible D match to TRBD1 (6 bases). The V gene lost 6 bases and the J gene lost 2 bases, with 11 bases spanning the gap. Germline assignment: CDR1 SNHLY and CDR2 FYNNEI. The CDR3 length is 14 residues. The CDR3 sequence: CASSVEGGNQPQHF. The CDR3, as DNA: TGTGCCAGCAGCGTTGAGGGGGGCAATCAGCCCCAGCATTTT.

The chain is built from TRBV11-3 and TRBJ2-1, with D unresolved. Trimming removed 2 bases from V and 5 bases from J, with 7 bases in between. The CDR3 totals 13 residues. Germline V gene data show CDR1 as SGHNT and CDR2 as YENEEA. The CDR3 is CASSLLLNNEQFF. Here the CDR3 DNA reads TGTGCCAGCAGCTTATTGCTCAACAATGAGCAGTTCTTC.

The rearrangement joins TRBV13 to TRBJ2-1, with 15 bases fitting TRBD2. The germline CDR1 and CDR2 sequences are PRHDT and FYEKMQ (reference sequence). The V gene end was trimmed by 5 bases and the J gene end by 6 bases; junction bases not matched to a gene: 2. The CDR3 has 15 amino acids. The CDR3 DNA follows: TGTGCCAGCAGCCGGGGACTAGCGGGAGGCAATGAGCAGTTCTTC. As protein: CASSRGLAGGNEQFF.

The genes are TRBV20-1 and TRBJ2-3; no definite D call. V lost 3 bases and J 4 bases, leaving 5 bases between the germline ends. This CDR3 has 11 residues. Germline V lookup: CDR1 DFQATT, CDR2 SNEGSKA (reference sequence). The DNA for the CDR3 is TGCAGTGCTAGCGCTTCAGATACGCAGTATTTT. It yields the protein CSASASDTQYF.

The rearrangement links TRBV5-1 to TRBJ2-7, with 14 bases fitting TRBD2. The germline V gene encodes CDR1 SGHRS and CDR2 YFSETQ. Unmatched junction bases numbered 5, after V lost 6 bases and J lost 6 bases. This CDR3 comprises 14 residues. CDR3 protein: CASTPGLAGVEQYF. CDR3 bases: TGCGCCAGCACCCCGGGACTAGCGGGAGTCGAGCAGTACTTC. Full variable domain (rest looked up from reference TRBV5-1 and TRBJ2-7): KAGVTQTPRYLIKTRGQQVTLSCSPISGHRSVSWYQQTPGQGLQFLFEYFSETQRNKGNFPGRFSGRQFSNSRSEMNVSTLELGDSALYLCASTPGLAGVEQYFGPGTRLTVT.

CDR3 DNA: TGTGCCAGCAGTTACTGGCAGGGGGTGGGGAACACTGAAGCTTTCTTT. Translated, it gives CASSYWQGVGNTEAFF. V gene TRBV6-5 combines with J gene TRBJ1-1; 7 bases align to TRBD1. Germline CDR1 is MNHEY and CDR2 is SVGAGI. The length of the CDR3 is 16 residues. V gave up 1 base and J gave up 1 base; unmatched junction bases: 6.

V is TRBV7-9 and J is TRBJ1-6; no definite D call. Germline loops: CDR1 SEHNR, CDR2 FQNEAQ (reference sequence). The CDR3 contains 13 residues. The V and J ends lost 5 bases and 8 bases respectively, with 10 bases between them. CDR3 loop: CASSLGEDSPLHF. The CDR3 DNA sequence: TGTGCCAGCAGCCTCGGGGAGGATTCACCCCTCCACTTT.

The chain joins TRBV2 to TRBJ2-6; D is unresolved. V gave up 7 bases and J gave up 0 bases, with 10 bases separating them. The CDR3 covers 15 residues. The germline V gene encodes CDR1 SNHLY and CDR2 FYNNEI. This chain's CDR3 is CASTDASSGANVLTF. The CDR3 DNA is TGTGCCAGCACGGACGCCAGCTCTGGGGCCAACGTCCTGACTTTC. The full variable domain, in which reference TRBV2 and TRBJ2-6 provide the parts outside the CDR3, is EPEVTQTPSHQVTQMGQEVILRCVPISNHLYFYWYRQILGQKVEFLVSFYNNEISEKSEIFDDQFSVERPDGSNFTLKIRSTKLEDSAMYFCASTDASSGANVLTFGAGSRLTVL.

The V gene is TRBV19, the J gene TRBJ2-2; D is ambiguous. Germline loops: CDR1 LNHDA, CDR2 SQIVND (reference sequence). The CDR3 covers 14 residues. The V end lost 2 bases, the J end lost 4 bases, and 8 bases lay between the germline ends. The CDR3 protein is CASSISRVTGELFF. CDR3 DNA sequence: TGTGCCAGTAGTATATCAAGGGTCACCGGGGAGCTGTTTTTT.